This section outlines one TCR beta chain sequence together with its context. Original processing methods: From reference gene primer amplification, estimates of nucleated cell counts were derived. Sequencing was performed with immunoSEQ multiplex PCR; in TCRdb, only in-frame clones are kept and a portion is missing. From that table come the V and J calls and clone size; the DNA was used to work out D and trimming. The sample consists of 150,000 to 200,000 clones, about 89% of them appearing once. The sample is drawn from a study of blood T cell repertoires in COVID-19. Looking at the study overall: Samples representing acute and convalescent COVID-19 were sourced from the United States, Italy and Spain. T cells, B-cell-depleted T cells, or PBMCs supplied cDNA or gDNA.

The sequence was collected from a man aged 18 to 35 who had recovered from COVID-19. The sample was peripheral blood.

As DNA, the CDR3 is TGTGCCAGCAGCACCTCCGGGACAGGGAATGAGCAGTACTTC. It translates to CASSTSGTGNEQYF. This rearrangement joins TRBV9 to TRBJ2-7; 9 bases map to TRBD1. This CDR3 spans 14 amino acids. The germline gives CDR1 SGDLS, CDR2 YYNGEE. Trimming at V came to 4 bases and at J to 7 bases, leaving 9 bases not matched to a gene.